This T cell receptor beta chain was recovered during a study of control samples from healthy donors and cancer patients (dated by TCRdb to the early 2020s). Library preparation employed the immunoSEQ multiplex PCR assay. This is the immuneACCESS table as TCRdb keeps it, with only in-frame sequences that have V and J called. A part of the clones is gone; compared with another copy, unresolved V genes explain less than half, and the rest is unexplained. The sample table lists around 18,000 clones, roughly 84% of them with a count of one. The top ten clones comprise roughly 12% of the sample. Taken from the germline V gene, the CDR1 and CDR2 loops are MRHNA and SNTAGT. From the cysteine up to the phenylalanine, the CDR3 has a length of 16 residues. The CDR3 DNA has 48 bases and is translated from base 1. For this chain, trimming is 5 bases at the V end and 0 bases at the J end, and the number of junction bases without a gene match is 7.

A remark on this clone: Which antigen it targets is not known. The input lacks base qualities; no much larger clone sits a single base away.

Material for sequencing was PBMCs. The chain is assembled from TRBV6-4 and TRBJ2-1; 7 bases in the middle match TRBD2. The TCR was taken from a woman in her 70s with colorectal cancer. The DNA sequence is TGTGCCAGCAGTTTAAGCGGGGTTAGCTCCTACAATGAGCAGTTCTTC. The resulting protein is CASSLSGVSSYNEQFF.